The 25 T cell receptor beta chains reported below all come from one sample, sequenced in a study of T cell responses to AZD1222 COVID-19 vaccine. Profiled with immunoSEQ multiplex PCR; TCRdb holds only in-frame clones, not every one. Seen here are about 130,000 clones, 90% to 95% observed once, and the top ten hold 1.5% to 2%. This sample comprised peripheral blood, obtained on day 0 of AZD1222 vaccination. These receptors originate from an adult in good health.

The chain uses TRBV18 and TRBJ1-5; D might be TRBD1 (5 bases). This CDR3 comprises 16 residues. Trimming left V 3 bases short and J 4 bases short, with 16 bases between. Germline values: CDR1 KGHSH, CDR2 LQKENI. The CDR3 spells CASSPYRQAVNQPQHF. The DNA for the CDR3 is TGTGCCAGCTCACCCTACAGGCAGGCGGTGAATCAGCCCCAGCATTTT.

The chain uses TRBV18 and TRBJ1-1; 11 positions agree with TRBD1. After removal of 5 bases from V and 5 bases from J, the junction contained 4 bases not matched to a gene. Germline CDR1 is KGHSH and CDR2 is LQKENI. This CDR3 is built from 14 residues. The CDR3 nucleotides read TGTGCCAGCTCAGCGGACAGGGGGCGAACTGAAGCTTTCTTT. Protein product: CASSADRGRTEAFF.

The V and J genes are TRBV12-5 and TRBJ2-3; no clear D gene. The CDR3 extends over 14 amino acids. Trimming stripped 5 bases from V and 6 bases from J, with 15 bases between. In germline, CDR1 is LGHNT, CDR2 FRNRAP. The CDR3 region has the DNA TGTGCTAGTGGTACATCCTGGGAATACGATACGCAGTATTTT. Amino acid sequence: CASGTSWEYDTQYF.

This chain links TRBV5-6 with TRBJ2-3, with D tentatively TRBD2 (5 bases). Germline V gene sequence: CDR1 SGHDT, CDR2 YYEEEE. V gave up 4 bases and J gave up 2 bases, with 14 bases separating them. The CDR3 extends over 15 amino acids. CDR3 DNA: TGTGCCAGCAGCCGAGAACCCGGACTCACAGATACGCAGTATTTT. Amino acids: CASSREPGLTDTQYF. Drawing the rest from reference TRBV5-6 and TRBJ2-3, the complete variable domain is DAGVTQSPTHLIKTRGQQVTLRCSPKSGHDTVSWYQQALGQGPQFIFQYYEEEERQRGNFPDRFSGHQFPNYSSELNVNALLLGDSALYLCASSREPGLTDTQYFGPGTRLTVL.

The chain employs TRBV7-2 and TRBJ2-1; 8 positions agree with TRBD1. Germline-derived CDR1 and CDR2 are SGHTA and FQGNSA. The length of the CDR3 is 15 residues. J gave up 2 bases and V 2 bases, and 2 bases lay outside the gene matches. The DNA for the CDR3 is TGTGCCAGCAGCTTACAGGGGGCCCCCTACAATGAGCAGTTCTTC. This translates into CASSLQGAPYNEQFF. The full variable domain, rest sourced from reference TRBV7-2 and TRBJ2-1, is GAGVSQSPSNKVTEKGKDVELRCDPISGHTALYWYRQSLGQGLEFLIYFQGNSAPDKSGLPSDRFSAERTGGSVSTLTIQRTQQEDSAVYLCASSLQGAPYNEQFFGPGTRLTVL.

V is TRBV5-1 and J is TRBJ2-7, with 8 bases aligning to TRBD1. Germline loops: CDR1 SGHRS, CDR2 YFSETQ. V was pared by 4 bases and J by 4 bases, with 10 bases of the junction left unmatched. This CDR3 is built from 15 residues. Here the CDR3 reads CASSGTGTGVYEQYF. CDR3 DNA: TGCGCCAGCAGCGGAACCGGGACAGGAGTGTACGAGCAGTACTTC.

The chain recombines TRBV5-1 with TRBJ1-2, with a weak D call TRBD1 (5 bases). Deletions cut 3 bases from V and 3 bases from J, with 12 bases between. The CDR3 consists of 14 residues. Germline V gene lookup returns CDR1 SGHRS and CDR2 YFSETQ. CDR3 DNA: TGCGCCAGCAGCTGGTCCAGGGACCACTATGGCTACACCTTC. This encodes CASSWSRDHYGYTF.

This clone was observed once. This chain connects TRBV19 to TRBJ1-3, with D possibly being TRBD1 (6 bases). Trimming shortened V by 5 bases and J by 4 bases, and 12 bases separated the two germline ends. The CDR3 contains 14 residues. CDR1 is LNHDA, CDR2 SQIVND, per germline (reference sequence). CDR3 sequence reads: CASSSQGNGNTIYF. DNA for the CDR3: TGTGCCAGTAGTTCACAGGGAAACGGAAACACCATATATTTT.

The chain carries TRBV27 and TRBJ1-1; 7 bases match TRBD1. The junction had 6 bases not matched to a gene; V was cut back by 7 bases and J by 1 base. Germline V CDR1 and CDR2: MNHEY, SMNVEV (reference sequence). This CDR3 comprises 14 residues. DNA for the CDR3: TGTGCCAGCATGCGCGACAGGGCGAACACTGAAGCTTTCTTT. Translation: CASMRDRANTEAFF.

The J gene is TRBJ2-5, the V gene TRBV7-2, with D perhaps given as TRBD1 or TRBD2 (6 bases each). The CDR3 extends over 16 amino acids. Germline V gene sequence: CDR1 SGHTA, CDR2 FQGNSA. Between the trimmed V and J ends, which lost 5 bases and 2 bases, there was a span of 18 bases. CDR3 loop: CASSRAPLGGQETQYF. Written as DNA, the CDR3 is TGTGCCAGCAGCCGCGCCCCTCTAGGGGGGCAAGAGACCCAGTACTTC. Supplemented by reference TRBV7-2 and TRBJ2-5, the full variable domain reads GAGVSQSPSNKVTEKGKDVELRCDPISGHTALYWYRQSLGQGLEFLIYFQGNSAPDKSGLPSDRFSAERTGGSVSTLTIQRTQQEDSAVYLCASSRAPLGGQETQYFGPGTRLLVL.

This clone appeared a single time. The V gene is TRBV2, the J gene TRBJ2-7; D gene uncertain. Trimming left V 1 base short and J 6 bases short, with 10 bases between. The CDR3 loop spans 13 amino acids. The germline V gene encodes CDR1 SNHLY and CDR2 FYNNEI. CDR3 protein: CASSEGVRPEQYF. CDR3 DNA: TGTGCCAGCAGTGAAGGGGTTCGCCCCGAGCAGTACTTC.

The chain joins TRBV7-8 to TRBJ1-2; D is unclear. The V gene's germline CDR1 is SGHVS and CDR2 FQNEAQ. The CDR3 spans 14 residues. V lost 5 bases, J lost 2 bases, and 12 bases lay in between. CDR3 loop: CASSKSSRNYGYTF. Here the CDR3 DNA reads TGTGCCAGCAGCAAATCAAGCCGGAACTATGGCTACACCTTC.

This chain connects TRBV6-5 to TRBJ2-3, with 9 bases identical to TRBD1. V was pared by 6 bases and J by 6 bases, with 4 bases of the junction left unmatched. The CDR3 contains 13 residues. Germline CDR1 and CDR2: MNHEY and SVGAGI. The CDR3 loop reads CASRGTGTDTQYF. The CDR3 DNA is TGTGCCAGCAGGGGGACAGGGACGGATACGCAGTATTTT.

This clone has a handful of counts. The J gene is TRBJ1-3, the V gene TRBV4-2; D remains ambiguous. The CDR3 spans 15 residues. Between the trimmed V and J ends, which lost 1 base and 2 bases, there was a span of 9 bases. Germline-derived CDR1 and CDR2 are LGHNA and YNFKEQ. CDR3 coding DNA: TGTGCCAGCAGCCAAGTCGTCGCACCTGGAAACACCATATATTTT. Translating it yields CASSQVVAPGNTIYF.

The chain is built from TRBV19 and TRBJ1-3; 9 bases match TRBD1. Germline V gene data show CDR1 as LNHDA and CDR2 as SQIVND (reference sequence). The CDR3 covers 20 residues. Losses at the gene ends were 3 bases for V and 1 base for J; bases not matched to a gene: 16. Here the CDR3 reads CASSILPGQGGLRSGNTIYF. In DNA, the CDR3 is TGTGCCAGTAGTATCCTGCCGGGACAGGGAGGGTTGAGATCTGGAAACACCATATATTTT.

The chain recombines TRBV14 with TRBJ1-2; D not certain. Germline loops: CDR1 SGHDN, CDR2 FVKESK. CDR3 length: 12 residues. With 1 base removed from V and 8 bases from J, the gap between germline ends came to 8 bases. Here the CDR3 DNA reads TGTGCCAGCAGCCAAGGACGAGCAGGCTACACCTTC. Residues: CASSQGRAGYTF.

V is TRBV2 and J is TRBJ1-6, with a tentative D call TRBD1 (5 bases). This CDR3 region has 13 residues. Trimming cost V 7 bases and J 6 bases, with 10 bases left between them. The germline V gene encodes CDR1 SNHLY and CDR2 FYNNEI. In DNA, the CDR3 is TGTGCCAGCACGACAGAATCTAATTCACCCCTCCACTTT. Translation: CASTTESNSPLHF.

This chain connects TRBV6-5 to TRBJ2-2; D is uncertain. V dropped 4 bases and J dropped 10 bases, with 13 bases sitting between them. Germline V CDR1 and CDR2: MNHEY, SVGAGI. This CDR3 has 13 residues. The CDR3 DNA is TGTGCCAGCAGTTCCCGTAGAGGATTGGAGCTGTTTTTT. Translating gives CASSSRRGLELFF.

V usage is TRBV6-5 and J usage is TRBJ1-2; D unresolved. The germline gives CDR1 MNHEY, CDR2 SVGAGI. The CDR3 spans 13 residues. The V end was cut by 6 bases, the J end by 8 bases, with 16 bases between. As DNA, the CDR3 is TGTGCCAGCAGACCCCCTGAGTTATCCGGCTACACCTTC. Amino acid sequence: CASRPPELSGYTF.

The V and J genes are TRBV6-5 and TRBJ2-3; 13 positions agree with TRBD2. Trimming at V came to 4 bases and at J to 3 bases, leaving 4 bases not matched to a gene. This CDR3 region has 16 residues. The germline V gene has CDR1 MNHEY and CDR2 SVGAGI. CDR3 amino acids: CASSSRTSGGTDTQYF. CDR3 bases: TGTGCCAGCAGTTCACGGACTAGCGGGGGAACAGATACGCAGTATTTT.

The chain uses TRBV25-1 and TRBJ1-3, with TRBD1 matching over 7 bases. CDR3 length equals 15 residues. Germline V gene lookup returns CDR1 MGHDK and CDR2 SYGVNS. The V and J ends lost 6 bases and 3 bases, in that order; junction bases with no gene match: 8. CDR3 amino acids: CASRRSGGNGNTIYF. CDR3 DNA sequence: TGTGCCAGCAGAAGATCAGGGGGGAATGGAAACACCATATATTTT. The full variable domain, its missing parts supplied by reference TRBV25-1 and TRBJ1-3, is EADIYQTPRYLVIGTGKKITLECSQTMGHDKMYWYQQDPGMELHLIHYSYGVNSTEKGDLSSESTVSRIRTEHFPLTLESARPSHTSQYLCASRRSGGNGNTIYFGEGSWLTVV.

The chain recombines TRBV9 with TRBJ2-3; 15 bases agree with TRBD2. CDR1 is SGDLS, CDR2 YYNGEE, per germline. This CDR3 comprises 16 residues. With 4 bases clipped from V and 7 bases from J, the junction kept 7 bases outside the gene matches. CDR3 bases: TGTGCCAGCAGCCCCGGACTAGCGGGGGGGCTCTATACGCAGTATTTT. Translated: CASSPGLAGGLYTQYF.

The chain carries TRBV6-2 or TRBV6-3 and TRBJ1-1, with TRBD1 as a possible D gene (6 bases). This CDR3 comprises 14 residues. Trimming cost V 2 bases and J 4 bases, with 11 bases left between them. The germline CDR1 and CDR2 sequences are MNHEY and SVGEGT. CDR3 region: CASSYTGFGTEAFF. The CDR3 DNA reads as TGTGCCAGCAGTTACACAGGGTTCGGCACTGAAGCTTTCTTT.

The chain recombines TRBV5-1 with TRBJ2-1, with TRBD2 identical over 10 bases. The germline V gene encodes CDR1 SGHRS and CDR2 YFSETQ. This CDR3 comprises 19 residues. The V segment lost 0 bases and the J segment 0 bases; nucleotides outside the gene matches: 9. CDR3 DNA sequence: TGCGCCAGCAGCTTGGCCGGGACTAGCGCTTCCTACTCCTACAATGAGCAGTTCTTC. Translation: CASSLAGTSASYSYNEQFF. Drawing the rest from reference TRBV5-1 and TRBJ2-1, the complete variable domain is KAGVTQTPRYLIKTRGQQVTLSCSPISGHRSVSWYQQTPGQGLQFLFEYFSETQRNKGNFPGRFSGRQFSNSRSEMNVSTLELGDSALYLCASSLAGTSASYSYNEQFFGPGTRLTVL.

This rearrangement joins TRBV6-1 to TRBJ2-7; D remains ambiguous. Germline V gene sequence: CDR1 MNHNS, CDR2 SASEGT. V was pared by 0 bases and J by 0 bases, with 12 bases between. This CDR3 spans 16 amino acids. CDR3 DNA: TGTGCCAGCAGTGAAGCGGGGTGGGCTAGCTCCTACGAGCAGTACTTC. Protein sequence: CASSEAGWASSYEQYF.